The clone carrying this T cell receptor beta chain was recorded once. Its antigen is unknown. The data were taken from a study of cytomegalovirus exposure and HLA in healthy donors. The CDR3 is 16 amino acids. The V gene's germline CDR1 is MDHEN and CDR2 SYDVKM. Losses at the gene ends were 1 base for V and 7 bases for J; bases not matched to a gene: 8. The PCR made use of 60 Vbeta and 13 Jbeta primers. Method: immunoSEQ multiplex PCR; TCRdb's copy keeps in-frame clones and lacks some. Counted here are approximately 100,000 clones, 84% occurring once; the ten biggest clones make up about 1.2%. General observations from the study: Clonal expansion, a later analysis showed, was greater in HLA-associated TCR beta chains than in equally common others.

The sample was PBMCs. The V gene is TRBV28, the J gene TRBJ2-1; 9 positions match TRBD1. The source is a woman younger than 35 in good health and CMV-seronegative. In DNA form, the CDR3 reads TGTGCCAGCAGTTTATTCCGGGACAGGGTGTTTAATGAGCAGTTCTTC. It codes for CASSLFRDRVFNEQFF. Looking up the rest from reference TRBV28 and TRBJ2-1 gives the full variable domain: DVKVTQSSRYLVKRTGEKVFLECVQDMDHENMFWYRQDPGLGLRLIYFSYDVKMKEKGDIPEGYSVSREKKERFSLILESASTNQTSMYLCASSLFRDRVFNEQFFGPGTRLTVL.